A selection of T cell receptor beta chains follows, all from one sample in a study of blood T cell repertoires in COVID-19. Measured with immunoSEQ multiplex PCR; TCRdb has only the in-frame clones, and not every one. This sample has some 180,000 clones, with more than 70% found just once. Source material: peripheral blood. The receptors come from a woman in her 70s who had recovered from COVID-19. CDR3s include the opening cysteine and the closing phenylalanine or tryptophan. Each record gives: D gene, V gene, clone size, J gene, CDR3 protein, CDR3 DNA. The D gene is left open where the match is weak. Rows may omit the clone size; those that give it use once, few, many or a size class.

D: NA
V: TRBV30
size: NA
J: TRBJ1-5
CDR3: CAWTTKRGDQPQHF
DNA: TGTGCCTGGACGACCAAGCGGGGGGATCAGCCCCAGCATTTT

D: NA
V: TRBV6-5
size: NA
J: TRBJ2-1
CDR3: CASGWRSYNEQFF
DNA: TGTGCCAGCGGGTGGCGGAGTTACAATGAGCAGTTCTTC

D: TRBD1
V: TRBV5-6
size: NA
J: TRBJ2-6
CDR3: CASTLDRAGANVLTF
DNA: TGTGCCAGCACACTAGACAGGGCTGGGGCCAACGTCCTGACTTTC

D: NA
V: TRBV27
size: NA
J: TRBJ1-2
CDR3: CASSSPSGGGHGYTF
DNA: TGTGCCAGCAGTTCGCCCTCTGGGGGAGGTCATGGCTACACCTTC

D: TRBD2
V: TRBV5-4
size: NA
J: TRBJ2-3
CDR3: CASSLALAGGPTDTQYF
DNA: TGTGCCAGCAGCTTGGCCCTTGCGGGAGGGCCCACAGATACGCAGTATTTT

D: NA
V: TRBV19
size: NA
J: TRBJ1-2
CDR3: CASSAVAGGGYGYTF
DNA: TGTGCCAGTAGTGCGGTGGCGGGGGGTGGCTATGGCTACACCTTC

D: TRBD1
V: TRBV10-3
size: NA
J: TRBJ1-1
CDR3: CAIRGTGMNTEAFF
DNA: TGTGCCATCAGGGGGACAGGAATGAACACTGAAGCTTTCTTT

D: NA
V: TRBV7-3
size: NA
J: TRBJ2-1
CDR3: CASSLTGSRSYNEQFF
DNA: TGTGCCAGCAGCCTCACCGGGAGCCGTTCCTACAATGAGCAGTTCTTC

D: NA
V: TRBV3-1/TRBV3-2
size: NA
J: TRBJ1-2
CDR3: CASSQDGQGFYGYTF
DNA: TGTGCCAGCAGCCAAGATGGCCAGGGTTTCTATGGCTACACCTTC

D: TRBD1
V: TRBV20-1
size: NA
J: TRBJ1-5
CDR3: CSASQGVNQPQHF
DNA: TGCAGTGCTAGTCAGGGGGTAAATCAGCCCCAGCATTTT

D: NA
V: TRBV3-1/TRBV3-2
size: once
J: TRBJ1-4
CDR3: CASSNSVATNEKLFF
DNA: TGTGCCAGCAGCAACTCCGTTGCAACTAATGAAAAACTGTTTTTT

D: TRBD1
V: TRBV18
size: NA
J: TRBJ2-3
CDR3: CASSPRSGGLDTQYF
DNA: TGTGCCAGCTCACCACGGTCAGGGGGCTTGGATACGCAGTATTTT

D: NA
V: TRBV19
size: NA
J: TRBJ2-3
CDR3: CASSIGSYGDTQYF
DNA: TGTGCCAGTAGTATAGGCTCCTACGGGGATACGCAGTATTTT

D: NA
V: TRBV6-5
size: NA
J: TRBJ1-4
CDR3: CASGPGGREKLFF
DNA: TGTGCCAGCGGACCAGGAGGAAGAGAAAAACTGTTTTTT

D: TRBD2
V: TRBV24-1
size: NA
J: TRBJ2-2
CDR3: CATSDRGSGAGELFF
DNA: TGTGCCACCAGTGATCGCGGGAGTGGGGCCGGGGAGCTGTTTTTT

D: NA
V: TRBV7-2
size: NA
J: TRBJ2-1
CDR3: CASSLGARGEQFF
DNA: TGTGCCAGCAGCTTAGGGGCTCGGGGTGAGCAGTTCTTC

D: TRBD1
V: TRBV13
size: NA
J: TRBJ1-3
CDR3: CASSLAGQAGNTIYF
DNA: TGTGCCAGCAGCTTAGCGGGACAGGCTGGAAACACCATATATTTT

D: TRBD1
V: TRBV6-2/TRBV6-3
size: NA
J: TRBJ1-5
CDR3: CASSLGQGNQPQHF
DNA: TGTGCCAGCAGTTTGGGACAGGGGAATCAGCCCCAGCATTTT

D: NA
V: TRBV5-4
size: NA
J: TRBJ1-4
CDR3: CASSRDFHNEKLFF
DNA: TGTGCCAGCAGCCGGGACTTCCATAATGAAAAACTGTTTTTT

D: NA
V: TRBV19
size: NA
J: TRBJ1-2
CDR3: CASSLYRVSYGYTF
DNA: TGTGCCAGTAGTCTCTACAGGGTTAGCTATGGCTACACCTTC

D: TRBD1
V: TRBV19
size: few
J: TRBJ1-1
CDR3: CASSRDRDTEAFF
DNA: TGTGCCAGTAGTAGGGACAGGGACACTGAAGCTTTCTTT

D: NA
V: TRBV3-1/TRBV3-2
size: few
J: TRBJ1-5
CDR3: CASSQGGLSQPQHF
DNA: TGTGCCAGCAGCCAAGGAGGGTTGAGTCAGCCCCAGCATTTT

D: NA
V: TRBV19
size: NA
J: TRBJ1-1
CDR3: CASSTGPARGGAFF
DNA: TGTGCCAGTAGTACGGGGCCGGCGCGGGGGGGAGCTTTCTTT

D: TRBD1
V: TRBV2
size: NA
J: TRBJ1-4
CDR3: CASRPTGTGLIEKLFF
DNA: TGTGCCAGCAGACCGACCGGGACAGGGTTAATTGAAAAACTGTTTTTT

D: NA
V: TRBV5-1
size: once
J: TRBJ1-5
CDR3: CASSLAGNQPQHF
DNA: TGCGCCAGCAGCTTGGCCGGTAATCAGCCCCAGCATTTT

D: TRBD1
V: TRBV28
size: NA
J: TRBJ2-4
CDR3: CASSFGTGVAKNIQYF
DNA: TGTGCCAGCAGTTTCGGGACAGGGGTAGCCAAAAACATTCAGTACTTC

D: NA
V: TRBV6-4
size: NA
J: TRBJ2-1
CDR3: CASSPNRAPYNEQFF
DNA: TGTGCCAGCAGTCCCAACAGGGCACCCTACAATGAGCAGTTCTTC

D: NA
V: TRBV11-2
size: NA
J: TRBJ1-1
CDR3: CASSLVGAVGEAFF
DNA: TGTGCCAGCAGCTTAGTCGGAGCAGTAGGTGAAGCTTTCTTT

D: NA
V: TRBV7-2
size: NA
J: TRBJ2-3
CDR3: CASSLQRASWDTQYF
DNA: TGTGCCAGCAGCTTACAGCGGGCCAGTTGGGATACGCAGTATTTT

D: NA
V: TRBV2
size: few
J: TRBJ2-2
CDR3: CASSSQGNTGELFF
DNA: TGTGCCAGCAGTTCCCAGGGAAACACCGGGGAGCTGTTTTTT

D: NA
V: TRBV6-6
size: NA
J: TRBJ1-2
CDR3: CASSPAPWGGAPRVHRVYGYTF
DNA: TGTGCCAGCAGTCCGGCTCCTTGGGGGGGGGCACCACGGGTACACCGAGTTTATGGCTACACCTTC

D: TRBD2
V: TRBV19
size: NA
J: TRBJ2-1
CDR3: CASTMGLAGGEQFF
DNA: TGTGCCAGTACCATGGGGCTAGCGGGAGGAGAGCAGTTCTTC

D: NA
V: TRBV6-2/TRBV6-3
size: NA
J: TRBJ2-5
CDR3: CASSYDPGRGETQYF
DNA: TGTGCCAGCAGTTACGACCCGGGCAGAGGGGAGACCCAGTACTTC

D: TRBD1
V: TRBV18
size: few
J: TRBJ2-2
CDR3: CASSTQGTNTGELFF
DNA: TGTGCCAGCTCAACACAGGGGACGAACACCGGGGAGCTGTTTTTT

D: TRBD1
V: TRBV4-2
size: NA
J: TRBJ1-1
CDR3: CASSQAPGQGPRVAFF
DNA: TGTGCCAGCAGCCAGGCTCCGGGACAGGGGCCCCGAGTAGCTTTCTTT